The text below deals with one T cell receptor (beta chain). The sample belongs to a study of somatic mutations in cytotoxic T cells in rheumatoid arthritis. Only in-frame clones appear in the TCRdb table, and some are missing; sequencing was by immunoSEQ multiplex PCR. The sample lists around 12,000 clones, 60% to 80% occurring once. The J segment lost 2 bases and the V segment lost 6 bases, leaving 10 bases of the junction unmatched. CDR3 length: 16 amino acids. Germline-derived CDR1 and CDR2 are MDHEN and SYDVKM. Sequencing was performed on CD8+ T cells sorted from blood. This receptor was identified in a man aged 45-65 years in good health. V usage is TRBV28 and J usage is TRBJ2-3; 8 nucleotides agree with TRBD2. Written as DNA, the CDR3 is TGTGCCAGCAGCGAGGGTGAGCGGGGGTACACAGATACGCAGTATTTT. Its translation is CASSEGERGYTDTQYF.